These T cell receptor beta chains were read from a single sample in a study of OX40 agonist ivuxolimab in advanced cancers. Measured with immunoSEQ multiplex PCR; TCRdb has only the in-frame clones, and not every one. The table includes roughly 120,000 clones, 85% to 90% detected once. The sample in question was CD4+ or CD8+ T cells sorted from blood, obtained in a trial of the OX40 agonist ivuxolimab. The origin of the receptors is an adult with an advanced solid tumor such as melanoma, head and neck, liver or kidney cancer. CDR3s include the opening cysteine and the closing phenylalanine or tryptophan. The D gene is left open where the match is weak. Rows give clone size only sometimes, using once, few, many, or a class for an expanded clone.

V: TRBV19; size: -; J: TRBJ1-2; D: TRBD1; CDR3: CASSTRDSYGYTF; DNA: TGTGCCAGTAGTACCCGGGACAGCTATGGCTACACCTTC
V: TRBV7-9; size: -; J: TRBJ2-5; D: -; CDR3: CASSLVAETQYF; DNA: TGTGCCAGCAGCTTAGTTGCGGAGACCCAGTACTTC
V: TRBV28; size: -; J: TRBJ1-1; D: -; CDR3: CASSLQLRHTEAFF; DNA: TGTGCCAGCAGTCTACAGCTGAGGCACACTGAAGCTTTCTTT
V: TRBV4-1; size: few; J: TRBJ1-2; D: TRBD1; CDR3: CASSLTDRENYGYTF; DNA: TGCGCCAGCAGTCTCACTGACAGGGAGAACTATGGCTACACCTTC
V: TRBV7-9; size: -; J: TRBJ2-7; D: TRBD1; CDR3: CASSPRDRVSYEQYF; DNA: TGTGCCAGCAGCCCTCGGGACAGAGTTTCCTACGAGCAGTACTTC
V: TRBV19; size: -; J: TRBJ2-7; D: -; CDR3: CASSIATGAHYEQYF; DNA: TGTGCCAGTAGTATAGCTACAGGCGCCCACTACGAGCAGTACTTC
V: TRBV18; size: -; J: TRBJ1-3; D: -; CDR3: CASSPGRDPGNTIYF; DNA: TGTGCCAGCTCACCGGGGAGGGACCCTGGAAACACCATATATTTT
V: TRBV11-1; size: -; J: TRBJ2-7; D: TRBD1; CDR3: CASSWDRVNYEQYF; DNA: TGTGCCAGCAGCTGGGACAGGGTGAATTACGAGCAGTACTTC
V: TRBV11-2; size: -; J: TRBJ2-3; D: -; CDR3: CASSRDPVSTDTQYF; DNA: TGTGCCAGCAGCCGCGACCCCGTTAGCACAGATACGCAGTATTTT
V: TRBV2; size: -; J: TRBJ2-5; D: TRBD1; CDR3: CASSENRGQETQYF; DNA: TGTGCCAGCAGTGAAAACAGGGGGCAAGAGACCCAGTACTTC
V: TRBV19; size: -; J: TRBJ1-6; D: TRBD1; CDR3: CASSIATGVSPLHF; DNA: TGTGCCAGTAGTATAGCGACAGGGGTATCACCCCTCCACTTT
V: TRBV30; size: -; J: TRBJ1-5; D: -; CDR3: CAWSVLGAQPQHF; DNA: TGTGCCTGGAGTGTTCTTGGGGCCCAGCCCCAGCATTTT
V: TRBV19; size: -; J: TRBJ1-4; D: -; CDR3: CASRRQPGGVAEKLFF; DNA: TGTGCCAGTAGGAGGCAGCCGGGCGGCGTGGCTGAAAAACTGTTTTTT
V: TRBV7-3; size: -; J: TRBJ2-4; D: -; CDR3: CASRSGRGSNIQYF; DNA: TGTGCCAGCAGATCAGGTCGGGGTTCCAACATTCAGTACTTC
V: TRBV29-1; size: -; J: TRBJ2-2; D: TRBD1; CDR3: CSAGSVTGGTGELFF; DNA: TGCAGCGCCGGGTCCGTGACAGGGGGAACCGGGGAGCTGTTTTTT
V: TRBV5-1; size: -; J: TRBJ2-7; D: -; CDR3: CASSPMGQAYEQYF; DNA: TGCGCCAGCAGCCCCATGGGACAAGCCTACGAGCAGTACTTC
V: TRBV10-2; size: -; J: TRBJ2-5; D: TRBD1; CDR3: CASSPGGQETQYF; DNA: TGCGCCAGCAGCCCAGGGGGCCAAGAGACCCAGTACTTC
V: TRBV7-2; size: -; J: TRBJ2-1; D: -; CDR3: CASSLAPVFQANEQFF; DNA: TGTGCCAGCAGCTTAGCTCCGGTCTTCCAGGCCAATGAGCAGTTCTTC
V: TRBV7-8; size: -; J: TRBJ2-3; D: -; CDR3: CASSWAISTDTQYF; DNA: TGTGCCAGCAGCTGGGCGATAAGCACAGATACGCAGTATTTT
V: TRBV5-1; size: -; J: TRBJ1-3; D: -; CDR3: CASSPGLSGNTIYF; DNA: TGCGCCAGCAGCCCAGGACTCTCTGGAAACACCATATATTTT
V: TRBV7-6; size: -; J: TRBJ1-6; D: TRBD1; CDR3: CASSRQGEGSPLHF; DNA: TGTGCCAGCAGCCGACAGGGGGAGGGTTCACCCCTCCACTTT
V: TRBV7-9; size: -; J: TRBJ2-3; D: -; CDR3: CASSPGFYTDTQYF; DNA: TGTGCCAGCAGCCCCGGTTTCTACACAGATACGCAGTATTTT
V: TRBV19; size: -; J: TRBJ2-5; D: -; CDR3: CARPNEGSCPETQYF; DNA: TGTGCCAGGCCCAACGAGGGATCTTGTCCGGAGACCCAGTACTTC
V: TRBV4-3; size: -; J: TRBJ1-3; D: TRBD1; CDR3: CASSQGAGGTIYF; DNA: TGCGCCAGCAGCCAAGGGGCAGGGGGCACCATATATTTT
V: TRBV15; size: -; J: TRBJ2-7; D: -; CDR3: CATSQTGPYEQYF; DNA: TGTGCCACCAGTCAAACAGGGCCCTACGAGCAGTACTTC
V: TRBV6-5; size: -; J: TRBJ1-4; D: -; CDR3: CASSYYRTTNEKLFF; DNA: TGTGCCAGCAGTTACTACAGGACAACTAATGAAAAACTGTTTTTT
V: TRBV7-2; size: -; J: TRBJ1-6; D: TRBD1; CDR3: CASSSQGLINSPLHF; DNA: TGTGCCAGCAGCTCACAGGGGTTGATTAATTCACCCCTCCACTTT
V: TRBV7-2; size: -; J: TRBJ2-5; D: -; CDR3: CASSFQKGSETQYF; DNA: TGTGCCAGCAGCTTTCAAAAGGGGTCAGAGACCCAGTACTTC
V: TRBV28; size: -; J: TRBJ2-1; D: TRBD1; CDR3: CASTGDSVRGSYNEQFF; DNA: TGTGCCAGCACCGGGGACAGCGTTCGAGGTTCCTACAATGAGCAGTTCTTC
V: TRBV5-4; size: -; J: TRBJ2-7; D: -; CDR3: CASSRGYEQYF; DNA: TGTGCCAGCAGCCGAGGGTACGAGCAGTACTTC
V: TRBV6-5; size: -; J: TRBJ2-5; D: TRBD2; CDR3: CASRRGLAFAETQYF; DNA: TGTGCCAGTAGAAGGGGACTAGCTTTTGCGGAGACCCAGTACTTC
V: TRBV7-8; size: -; J: TRBJ1-2; D: -; CDR3: CASSLGMSANYGYTF; DNA: TGTGCCAGCAGCTTAGGGATGAGTGCTAACTATGGCTACACCTTC
V: TRBV7-9; size: -; J: TRBJ1-1; D: TRBD1; CDR3: CASSWGTGGNTEAFF; DNA: TGTGCCAGCAGCTGGGGGACAGGGGGCAACACTGAAGCTTTCTTT
V: TRBV18; size: -; J: TRBJ2-1; D: TRBD1; CDR3: CASLVRGQGQFF; DNA: TGTGCCAGCCTTGTGCGGGGACAGGGGCAGTTCTTC
V: TRBV30; size: -; J: TRBJ1-5; D: -; CDR3: CAWSHGTLGNQPQHF; DNA: TGTGCCTGGAGTCACGGGACCCTGGGGAATCAGCCCCAGCATTTT
V: TRBV5-4; size: -; J: TRBJ2-5; D: TRBD1; CDR3: CASSPGTVQETQYF; DNA: TGTGCCAGCAGCCCCGGGACAGTCCAAGAGACCCAGTACTTC
V: TRBV18; size: once; J: TRBJ2-2; D: -; CDR3: CASSPNRGDTGELFF; DNA: TGTGCCAGCTCACCAAATAGGGGGGACACCGGGGAGCTGTTTTTT
V: TRBV7-8; size: -; J: TRBJ2-1; D: -; CDR3: CASKSFGVEYNEQFF; DNA: TGTGCCAGCAAGAGTTTCGGGGTGGAGTACAATGAGCAGTTCTTC
V: TRBV11-2; size: -; J: TRBJ1-2; D: TRBD1; CDR3: CASSPVVRGPGYTF; DNA: TGTGCCAGCAGCCCCGTGGTGAGGGGGCCTGGCTACACCTTC
V: TRBV11-3; size: -; J: TRBJ2-3; D: -; CDR3: CASSSRRGADTQYF; DNA: TGTGCCAGCAGCTCTAGAAGGGGGGCAGATACGCAGTATTTT
V: TRBV10-3; size: -; J: TRBJ1-4; D: -; CDR3: CAISGGPNEKLFF; DNA: TGTGCCATCAGTGGCGGGCCAAATGAAAAACTGTTTTTT
V: TRBV28; size: -; J: TRBJ2-1; D: -; CDR3: CASSSPPGPNEQFF; DNA: TGTGCCAGCAGTTCTCCCCCTGGACCCAATGAGCAGTTCTTC